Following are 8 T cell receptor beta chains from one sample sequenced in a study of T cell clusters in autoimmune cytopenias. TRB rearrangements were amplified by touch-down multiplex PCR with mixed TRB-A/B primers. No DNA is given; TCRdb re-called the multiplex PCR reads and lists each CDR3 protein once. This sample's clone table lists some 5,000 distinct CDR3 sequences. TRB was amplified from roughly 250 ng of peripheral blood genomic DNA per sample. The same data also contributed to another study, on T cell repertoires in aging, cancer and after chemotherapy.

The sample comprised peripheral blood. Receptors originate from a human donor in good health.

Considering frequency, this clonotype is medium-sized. CDR3: CASSYKGTGGSYNEQFF. This chain connects TRBV6-5 to TRBJ2-1; lacking DNA, the TRBD1 call made by TCRdb goes unchecked. This CDR3 spans 17 amino acids. Germline CDR1 MNHEY, CDR2 SVGAGI.

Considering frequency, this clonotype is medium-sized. CDR3 loop: CASSLPGQPQHF. The V gene is TRBV5-4, the J gene TRBJ1-5; TCRdb returns TRBD1, unconfirmable since there is no DNA. This CDR3 spans 12 amino acids. In germline, CDR1 is SGHNT, CDR2 YYREEE (reference sequence). Complete variable domain (other parts from reference TRBV5-4 and TRBJ1-5): ETGVTQSPTHLIKTRGQQVTLRCSSQSGHNTVSWYQQALGQGPQFIFQYYREEENGRGNFPPRFSGLQFPNYSSELNVNALELDDSALYLCASSLPGQPQHFGDGTRLSIL.

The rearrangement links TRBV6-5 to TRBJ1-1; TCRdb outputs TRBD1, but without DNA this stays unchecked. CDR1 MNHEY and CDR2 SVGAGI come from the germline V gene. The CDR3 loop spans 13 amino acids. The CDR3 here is CASSYSGQAVAFF.

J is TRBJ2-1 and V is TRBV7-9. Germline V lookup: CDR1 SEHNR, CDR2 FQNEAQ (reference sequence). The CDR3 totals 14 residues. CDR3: CASSPDSSYNEQFF.

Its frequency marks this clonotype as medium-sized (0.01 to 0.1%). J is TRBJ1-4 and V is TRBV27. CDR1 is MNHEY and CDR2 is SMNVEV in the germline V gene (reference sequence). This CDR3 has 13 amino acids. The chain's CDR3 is CASSFSGFEKLFF.

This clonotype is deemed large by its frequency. This chain's CDR3 is CASSRPRGRSGANVLTF. The V gene is TRBV27, the J gene TRBJ2-6. The germline CDR1 and CDR2 sequences are MNHEY and SMNVEV (reference sequence). The CDR3 spans 17 residues. Complete variable domain (other parts from reference TRBV27 and TRBJ2-6): EAQVTQNPRYLITVTGKKLTVTCSQNMNHEYMSWYRQDPGLGLRQIYYSMNVEVTDKGDVPEGYKVSRKEKRNFPLILESPSPNQTSLYFCASSRPRGRSGANVLTFGAGSRLTVL.

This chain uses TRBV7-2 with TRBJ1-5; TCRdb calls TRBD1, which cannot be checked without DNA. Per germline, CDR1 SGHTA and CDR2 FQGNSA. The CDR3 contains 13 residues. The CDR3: CASSGDRNQPQHF.

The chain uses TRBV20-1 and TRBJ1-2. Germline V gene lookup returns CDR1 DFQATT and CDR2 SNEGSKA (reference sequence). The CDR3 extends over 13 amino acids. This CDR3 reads CSAGQNMGTGYTF.